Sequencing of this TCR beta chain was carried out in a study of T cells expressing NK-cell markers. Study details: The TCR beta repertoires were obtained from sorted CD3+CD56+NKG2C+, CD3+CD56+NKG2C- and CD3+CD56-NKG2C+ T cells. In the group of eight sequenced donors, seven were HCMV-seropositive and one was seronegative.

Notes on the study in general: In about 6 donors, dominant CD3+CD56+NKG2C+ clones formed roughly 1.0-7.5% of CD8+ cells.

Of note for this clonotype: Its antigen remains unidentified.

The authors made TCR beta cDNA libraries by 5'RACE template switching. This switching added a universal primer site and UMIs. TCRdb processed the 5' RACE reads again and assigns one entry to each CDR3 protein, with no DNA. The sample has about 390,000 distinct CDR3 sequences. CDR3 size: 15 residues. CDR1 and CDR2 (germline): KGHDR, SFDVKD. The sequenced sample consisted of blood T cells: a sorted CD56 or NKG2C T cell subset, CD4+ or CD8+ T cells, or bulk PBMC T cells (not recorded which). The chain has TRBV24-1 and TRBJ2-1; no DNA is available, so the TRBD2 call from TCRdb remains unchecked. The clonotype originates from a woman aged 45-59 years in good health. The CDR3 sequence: CATSDLSGRASEQFF.